Presented here are 21 T cell receptor beta chains from one specimen sequenced in a study of T cell changes during pregnancy in multiple sclerosis. Measured with immunoSEQ multiplex PCR; TCRdb has only the in-frame clones, and not every one. This sample has about 73,000 clones, with about 92% found just once. The sample was peripheral blood, taken in the second trimester of pregnancy. All receptors derive from a female donor in good health, enrolled as a control in a pregnancy study.

The rearrangement joins TRBV28 to TRBJ2-1, with D perhaps TRBD2 (5 bases). Trimming took off 10 bases at V and 5 bases at J, with 6 bases between the two ends. The germline gives CDR1 MDHEN, CDR2 SYDVKM. CDR3 length: 10 residues. The CDR3 spells CATGNNEQFF. CDR3 nucleotide sequence: TGTGCCACGGGGAACAATGAGCAGTTCTTC.

The chain carries TRBV6-5 and TRBJ2-1; D may be TRBD2 (6 bases). The germline gives CDR1 MNHEY, CDR2 SVGAGI. The length of the CDR3 is 14 residues. The germline V and J ends were trimmed by 10 bases and 0 bases, with 13 bases remaining between them. This chain's CDR3 is CATGGVSSYNEQFF. CDR3 DNA sequence: TGTGCCACTGGCGGGGTGAGCTCCTACAATGAGCAGTTCTTC.

This rearrangement joins TRBV15 to TRBJ1-3, with D maybe TRBD1 (6 bases). The CDR3 sequence is 15 residues long. V dropped 6 bases and J dropped 1 base, with 13 bases sitting between them. Germline CDR1 and CDR2: LNHNV and YYDKDF (reference sequence). The CDR3 DNA reads TGTGCCACCAGACAGGGAGCGGTATCTGGAAACACCATATATTTT. It encodes CATRQGAVSGNTIYF.

The genes are TRBV30 and TRBJ2-3; TRBD1 aligns across 11 bases. CDR3 length: 15 residues. The junction had 2 bases not matched to a gene; V was cut back by 0 bases and J by 3 bases. Looked up from germline, CDR1 is GTSNPN and CDR2 is SVGIG (reference sequence). This CDR3 reads CAWSVGTGGTDTQYF. CDR3 bases: TGTGCCTGGAGTGTGGGGACAGGGGGTACAGATACGCAGTATTTT. The complete variable domain, with remaining parts taken from reference TRBV30 and TRBJ2-3, reads SQTIHQWPATLVQPVGSPLSLECTVEGTSNPNLYWYRQAAGRGLQLLFYSVGIGQISSEVPQNLSASRPQDRQFILSSKKLLLSDSGFYLCAWSVGTGGTDTQYFGPGTRLTVL.

This chain joins TRBV28 and TRBJ1-2, with D unresolved. Trimming pared 3 bases from V and 10 bases from J, leaving 30 bases between. The CDR3 is 18 amino acids. Germline V gene sequence: CDR1 MDHEN, CDR2 SYDVKM. The CDR3 sequence: CASSFTAMQKWRREDYTF. In DNA form, the CDR3 reads TGTGCCAGCAGTTTTACGGCGATGCAGAAATGGCGAAGGGAGGACTACACCTTC.

This clone occurred a few times. The V gene is TRBV7-2, the J gene TRBJ1-2; 12 bases are shared with TRBD1. Germline CDR1 and CDR2: SGHTA and FQGNSA. The ends lost 5 bases at V and 4 bases at J; junction bases unmatched: 5. The CDR3 has 15 amino acids. CDR3 in DNA: TGTGCCAGCAGCCTGGGACAGGGGGCGAGCTATGGCTACACCTTC. Encoded protein: CASSLGQGASYGYTF.

This clone has only one observation. V is TRBV7-8 and J is TRBJ2-7; D possibly corresponds to TRBD1 (6 bases). The CDR3 loop spans 16 amino acids. The V and J ends lost 3 bases and 4 bases respectively, with 19 bases between them. The V gene's germline CDR1 is SGHVS and CDR2 FQNEAQ. The CDR3 spells CASSFPQGIIAYEQYF. The CDR3 DNA follows: TGTGCCAGCAGCTTCCCACAGGGAATCATAGCGTACGAGCAGTACTTC.

The chain carries TRBV19 and TRBJ1-2; the D is unclear. The ends were cut back, 5 bases at V and 0 bases at J, with 10 bases in the middle. This CDR3 is built from 14 residues. Looked up from germline, CDR1 is LNHDA and CDR2 is SQIVND (reference sequence). CDR3: CASSLSNSNYGYTF. The CDR3 DNA reads as TGTGCCAGTAGTCTCTCTAATTCTAACTATGGCTACACCTTC.

The chain recombines TRBV5-1 with TRBJ2-5; the D gene is possibly TRBD1 (6 bases). The CDR3 has 14 amino acids. V shed 0 bases and J shed 3 bases, with 9 bases lying between them. Germline lookup yields CDR1 SGHRS and CDR2 YFSETQ. CDR3 sequence reads: CASSLADRKETQYF. The CDR3 DNA reads TGCGCCAGCAGCTTGGCGGACAGAAAAGAGACCCAGTACTTC.

The chain employs TRBV9 and TRBJ1-6, with 7 bases identical to TRBD1. This CDR3 has 15 amino acids. Germline V gene sequence: CDR1 SGDLS, CDR2 YYNGEE. Unmatched junction bases numbered 10, after V lost 2 bases and J lost 11 bases. This CDR3 is CASSVGDSPSTPLHF. In nucleotides, the CDR3 is TGTGCCAGCAGCGTGGGGGACAGCCCGTCGACACCCCTCCACTTT. Variable domain in full (rest from reference TRBV9 and TRBJ1-6): DSGVTQTPKHLITATGQRVTLRCSPRSGDLSVYWYQQSLDQGLQFLIQYYNGEERAKGNILERFSAQQFPDLHSELNLSSLELGDSALYFCASSVGDSPSTPLHFGNGTRLTVT.

In the case of this clone: The junction shows a germline mismatch at one end, possibly a read error. This chain links TRBV9 with TRBJ2-2; 8 bases line up with TRBD1. Germline V gene sequence: CDR1 SGDLS, CDR2 YYNGEE. This CDR3 is built from 15 residues. The CDR3 DNA reads as TGTGCCCGCAGGGGGCCGCATCGGCATGACGGGGAGCTGTTTTTT. Translated, it gives CARRGPHRHDGELFF.

This rearrangement joins TRBV27 to TRBJ1-1; 8 bases are shared with TRBD1. Germline CDR1 MNHEY, CDR2 SMNVEV (reference sequence). J gave up 6 bases and V 7 bases, and 7 bases lay outside the gene matches. The CDR3 extends over 13 amino acids. This chain's CDR3 is CASTYRGAPEAFF. The DNA of the CDR3 is TGTGCCAGCACCTACAGGGGGGCCCCTGAAGCTTTCTTT.

V is TRBV18 and J is TRBJ1-2; D remains ambiguous. Germline V CDR1 and CDR2: KGHSH, LQKENI. Trimming removed 3 bases at V and 6 bases at J, with 17 bases between. The CDR3 is 15 residues long. The CDR3 bases are TGTGCCAGCTCACCCCTTAGGTCAGCGGTTGATGGCTACACCTTC. Its translation is CASSPLRSAVDGYTF.

V is TRBV2 and J is TRBJ2-6; D is unclear. The germline V gene has CDR1 SNHLY and CDR2 FYNNEI. V lost 5 bases, J lost 1 base, and 6 bases lay in between. This CDR3 has 14 amino acids. The CDR3 DNA reads TGTGCCAGCAGTCAGTCGTCTGGGGCCAACGTCCTGACTTTC. It is translated as CASSQSSGANVLTF. Using reference TRBV2 and TRBJ2-6 for the parts outside the CDR3, the full variable domain is EPEVTQTPSHQVTQMGQEVILRCVPISNHLYFYWYRQILGQKVEFLVSFYNNEISEKSEIFDDQFSVERPDGSNFTLKIRSTKLEDSAMYFCASSQSSGANVLTFGAGSRLTVL.

J is TRBJ1-2 and V is TRBV29-1, with 10 bases lining up with TRBD1. Germline V gives CDR1 SQVTM, CDR2 ANQGSEA. V was clipped by 7 bases and J by 8 bases; unmatched bases: 7. The CDR3 is made up of 12 amino acids. The CDR3 protein is CSARDRGHGYTF. The CDR3 region has the DNA TGCAGCGCCCGTGACAGGGGGCACGGCTACACCTTC.

The rearrangement links TRBV7-3 to TRBJ2-2; 9 bases are shared with TRBD2. V was clipped by 5 bases and J by 3 bases; unmatched bases: 10. CDR1 is SGHTA, CDR2 FQGTGA, per germline. This CDR3 is built from 17 residues. CDR3 protein: CASSPSGGGEYTGELFF. In DNA form, the CDR3 reads TGTGCCAGCAGCCCATCCGGCGGGGGGGAGTACACCGGGGAGCTGTTTTTT.

The chain combines TRBV27 with TRBJ2-5; 9 nucleotides match TRBD1. TRBJ2-7 matches the DNA end more closely, so the J call is doubtful. Germline lookup yields CDR1 MNHEY and CDR2 SMNVEV (reference sequence). This CDR3 is built from 15 residues. CDR3 protein: CASSLSGTGNYEQYF. CDR3 DNA: TGTGCCAGCAGTTTATCGGGGACAGGGAACTACGAGCAGTACTTC.

The chain couples TRBV27 to TRBJ1-1; maybe TRBD1 (5 bases). Trimming shortened V by 5 bases and J by 8 bases, and 18 bases separated the two germline ends. The CDR3 covers 14 residues. Germline CDR1 reads MNHEY; CDR2 reads SMNVEV (reference sequence). The CDR3 reads CASSPPWGWAEAFF. For the CDR3, the DNA is TGTGCCAGCAGTCCCCCATGGGGCTGGGCCGAAGCTTTCTTT.

This sequence joins TRBV29-1 and TRBJ2-1; the match to TRBD2 covers 7 bases. Losses at the gene ends were 4 bases for V and 6 bases for J; bases not matched to a gene: 15. Germline V gives CDR1 SQVTM, CDR2 ANQGSEA. The CDR3 totals 16 residues. For the CDR3, the DNA is TGCAGCGTTGCCTCCTTTAGACTAGCAAGGCCCAATGAGCAGTTCTTC. Translated: CSVASFRLARPNEQFF.

The rearrangement uses TRBV28 and TRBJ1-6; D gene uncertain. The CDR3 is 14 amino acids. Germline V gene sequence: CDR1 MDHEN, CDR2 SYDVKM. The ends were cut back, 6 bases at V and 11 bases at J, with 17 bases in the middle. The CDR3 here is CASSLRNTGTPLHF. Here the CDR3 DNA reads TGTGCCAGCAGCCTTAGAAATACCGGTACACCCCTCCACTTT.

This clone was counted only a few times. This chain joins TRBV7-8 and TRBJ1-5; D possibly corresponds to TRBD1 (6 bases). From germline, CDR1 is SGHVS and CDR2 FQNEAQ. V was pared by 4 bases and J by 6 bases, with 13 bases between. The CDR3 spans 14 residues. The CDR3 DNA sequence: TGTGCCAGCAGCTCAACTTCAGGGGTTCAGCCCCAGCATTTT. It encodes CASSSTSGVQPQHF.